This TCR beta chain was found in a study of T cell responses to AZD1222 COVID-19 vaccine. Analyses pooled second doses at about 4 or about 12 weeks. Findings and limits, study-wide: Among the donors, most were white British and more were female, and clonal diversity was possibly underestimated. Repertoires were sampled only after the peak T cell response. Spike-specific TCR breadth rose after two AZD1222 doses, and depth rose as well.

Notes on this clone: Its specificity is not known.

TCRdb's copy holds only in-frame clones and misses some; the assay was immunoSEQ multiplex PCR. The profile shows roughly 130,000 clones, 90% to 95% of them singletons. Trimming cost V 7 bases and J 6 bases, with 15 bases left between them. This CDR3 is built from 13 residues. Germline V CDR1 and CDR2: ENHRY, SYGVKD. The V call is TRBV10-3, the J call TRBJ1-1; the D is unclear. This TCR was sampled from an adult who received the AZD1222 COVID-19 vaccine. Material: peripheral blood, obtained 28 days after the second AZD1222 dose. For the CDR3, the DNA is TGTGCCATCACCCAGGCGGCGGGCGCTGAAGCTTTCTTT. It yields the protein CAITQAAGAEAFF.